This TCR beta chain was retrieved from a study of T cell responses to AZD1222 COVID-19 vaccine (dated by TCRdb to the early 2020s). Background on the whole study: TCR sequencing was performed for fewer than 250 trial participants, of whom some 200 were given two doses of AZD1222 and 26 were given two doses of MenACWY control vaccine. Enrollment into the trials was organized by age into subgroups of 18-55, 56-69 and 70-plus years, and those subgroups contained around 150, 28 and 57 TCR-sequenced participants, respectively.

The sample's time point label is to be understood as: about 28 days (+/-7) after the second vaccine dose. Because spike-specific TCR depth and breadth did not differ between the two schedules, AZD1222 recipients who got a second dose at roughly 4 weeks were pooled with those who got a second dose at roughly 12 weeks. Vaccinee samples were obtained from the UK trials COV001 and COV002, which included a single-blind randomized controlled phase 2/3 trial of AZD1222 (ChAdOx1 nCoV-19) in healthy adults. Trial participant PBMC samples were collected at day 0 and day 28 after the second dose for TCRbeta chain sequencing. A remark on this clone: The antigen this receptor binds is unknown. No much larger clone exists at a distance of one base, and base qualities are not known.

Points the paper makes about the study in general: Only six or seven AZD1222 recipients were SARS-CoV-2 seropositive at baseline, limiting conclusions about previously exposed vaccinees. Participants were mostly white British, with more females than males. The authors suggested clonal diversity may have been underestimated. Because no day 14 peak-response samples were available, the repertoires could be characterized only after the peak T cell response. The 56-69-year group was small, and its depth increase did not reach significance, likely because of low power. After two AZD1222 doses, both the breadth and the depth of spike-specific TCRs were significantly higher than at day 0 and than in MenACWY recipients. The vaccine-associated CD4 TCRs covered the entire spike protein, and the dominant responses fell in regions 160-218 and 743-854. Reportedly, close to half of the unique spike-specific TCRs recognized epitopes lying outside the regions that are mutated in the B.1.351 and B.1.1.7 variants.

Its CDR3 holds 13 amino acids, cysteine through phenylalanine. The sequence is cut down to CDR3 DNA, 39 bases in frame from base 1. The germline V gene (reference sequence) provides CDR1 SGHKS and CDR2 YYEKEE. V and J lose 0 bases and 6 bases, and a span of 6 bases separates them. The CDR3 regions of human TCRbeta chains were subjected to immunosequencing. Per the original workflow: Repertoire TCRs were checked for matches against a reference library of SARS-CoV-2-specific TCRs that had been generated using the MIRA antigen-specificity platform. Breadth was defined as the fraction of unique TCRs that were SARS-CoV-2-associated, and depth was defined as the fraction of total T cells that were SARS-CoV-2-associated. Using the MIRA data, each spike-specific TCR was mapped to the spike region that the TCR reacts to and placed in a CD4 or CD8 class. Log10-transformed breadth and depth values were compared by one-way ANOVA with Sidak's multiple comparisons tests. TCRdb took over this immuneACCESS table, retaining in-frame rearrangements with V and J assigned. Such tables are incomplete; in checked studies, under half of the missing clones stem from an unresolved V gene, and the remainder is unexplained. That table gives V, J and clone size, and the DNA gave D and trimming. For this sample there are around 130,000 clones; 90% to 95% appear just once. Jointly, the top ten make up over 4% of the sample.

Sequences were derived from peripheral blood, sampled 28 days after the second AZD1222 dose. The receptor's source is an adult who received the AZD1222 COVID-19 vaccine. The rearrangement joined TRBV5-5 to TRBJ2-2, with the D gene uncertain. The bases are TGTGCCAGCAGCTTGGGCCGTGCCGGGGAGCTGTTTTTT. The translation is CASSLGRAGELFF.